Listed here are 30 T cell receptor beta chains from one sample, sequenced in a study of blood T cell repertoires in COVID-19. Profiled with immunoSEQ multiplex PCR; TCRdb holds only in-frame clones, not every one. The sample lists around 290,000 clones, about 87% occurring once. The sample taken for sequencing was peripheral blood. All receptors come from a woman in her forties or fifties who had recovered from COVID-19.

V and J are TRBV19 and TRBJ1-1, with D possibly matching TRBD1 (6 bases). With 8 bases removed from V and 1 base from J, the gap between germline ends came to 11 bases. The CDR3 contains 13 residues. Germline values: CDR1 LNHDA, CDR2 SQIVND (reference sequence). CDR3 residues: CASGVTGNTEAFF. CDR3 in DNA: TGTGCCAGTGGGGTGACAGGGAACACTGAAGCTTTCTTT.

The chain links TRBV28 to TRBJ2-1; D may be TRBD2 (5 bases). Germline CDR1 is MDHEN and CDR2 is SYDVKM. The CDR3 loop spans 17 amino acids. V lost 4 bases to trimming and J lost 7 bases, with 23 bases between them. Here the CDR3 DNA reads TGTGCCAGCAGTTCCCAAGGGCATACCGGGGAGAGGAATGAGCAGTTCTTC. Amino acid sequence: CASSSQGHTGERNEQFF.

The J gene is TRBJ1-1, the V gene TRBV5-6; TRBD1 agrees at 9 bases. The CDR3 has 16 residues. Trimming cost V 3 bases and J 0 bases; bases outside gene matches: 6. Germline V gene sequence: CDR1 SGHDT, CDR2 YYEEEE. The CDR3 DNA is TGTGCCAGCAGCTGGGGACAGGGCACACTGAACACTGAAGCTTTCTTT. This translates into CASSWGQGTLNTEAFF.

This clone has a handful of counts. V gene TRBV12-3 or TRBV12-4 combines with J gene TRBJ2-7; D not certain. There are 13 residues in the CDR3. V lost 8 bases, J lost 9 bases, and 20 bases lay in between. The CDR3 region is CASGVRNLGVQYF. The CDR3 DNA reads TGTGCCAGCGGAGTTCGAAACCTTGGAGTGCAGTACTTC.

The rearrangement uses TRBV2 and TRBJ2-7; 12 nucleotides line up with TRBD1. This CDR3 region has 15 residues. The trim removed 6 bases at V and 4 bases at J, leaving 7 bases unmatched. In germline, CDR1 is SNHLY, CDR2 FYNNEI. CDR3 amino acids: CASRPPGQGAYEQYF. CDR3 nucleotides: TGTGCCAGCAGACCACCGGGACAGGGGGCATACGAGCAGTACTTC.

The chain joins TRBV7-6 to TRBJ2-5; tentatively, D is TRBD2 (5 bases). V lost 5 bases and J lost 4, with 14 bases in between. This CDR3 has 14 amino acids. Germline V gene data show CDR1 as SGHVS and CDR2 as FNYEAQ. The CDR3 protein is CASSPLAAGETQYF. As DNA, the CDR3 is TGTGCCAGCAGCCCCCTGGCGGCGGGAGAGACCCAGTACTTC.

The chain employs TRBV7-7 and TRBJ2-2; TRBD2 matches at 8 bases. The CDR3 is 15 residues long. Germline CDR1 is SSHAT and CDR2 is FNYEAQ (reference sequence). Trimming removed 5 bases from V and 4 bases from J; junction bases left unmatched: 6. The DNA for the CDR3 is TGTGCCAGCAGCCCGGGACTAGAGGGCACCGGGGAGCTGTTTTTT. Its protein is CASSPGLEGTGELFF.

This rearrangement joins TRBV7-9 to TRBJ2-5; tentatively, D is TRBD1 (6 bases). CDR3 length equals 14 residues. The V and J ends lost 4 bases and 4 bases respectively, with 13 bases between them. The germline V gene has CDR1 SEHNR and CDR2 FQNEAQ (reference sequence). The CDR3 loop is CASSSAFRGETQYF. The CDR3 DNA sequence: TGTGCCAGCAGCTCCGCGTTCAGGGGAGAGACCCAGTACTTC.

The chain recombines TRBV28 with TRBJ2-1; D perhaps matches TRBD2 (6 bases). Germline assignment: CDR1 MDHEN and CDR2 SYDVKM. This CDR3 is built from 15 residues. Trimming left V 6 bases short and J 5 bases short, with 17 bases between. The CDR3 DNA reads TGTGCCAGCAGCCCGGGGGACCGGACCCACAATGAGCAGTTCTTC. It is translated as CASSPGDRTHNEQFF.

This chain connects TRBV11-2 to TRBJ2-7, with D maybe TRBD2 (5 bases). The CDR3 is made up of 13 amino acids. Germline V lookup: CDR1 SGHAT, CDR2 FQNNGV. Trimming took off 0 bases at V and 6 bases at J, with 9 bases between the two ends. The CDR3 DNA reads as TGTGCCAGCAGCTTAGATGGAGGACGCGAGCAGTACTTC. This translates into CASSLDGGREQYF.

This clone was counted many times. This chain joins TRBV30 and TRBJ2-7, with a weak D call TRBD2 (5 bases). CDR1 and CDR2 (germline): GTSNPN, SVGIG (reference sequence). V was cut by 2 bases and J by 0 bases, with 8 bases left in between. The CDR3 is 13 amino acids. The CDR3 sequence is CAWSIAGSYEQYF. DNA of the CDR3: TGTGCCTGGAGTATCGCGGGCTCCTACGAGCAGTACTTC.

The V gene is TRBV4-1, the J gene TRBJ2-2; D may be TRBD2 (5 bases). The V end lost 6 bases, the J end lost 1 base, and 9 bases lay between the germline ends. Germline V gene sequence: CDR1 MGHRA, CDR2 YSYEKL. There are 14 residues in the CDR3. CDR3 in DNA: TGCGCCAGCAGTGGACTCTTGAACACCGGGGAGCTGTTTTTT. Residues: CASSGLLNTGELFF.

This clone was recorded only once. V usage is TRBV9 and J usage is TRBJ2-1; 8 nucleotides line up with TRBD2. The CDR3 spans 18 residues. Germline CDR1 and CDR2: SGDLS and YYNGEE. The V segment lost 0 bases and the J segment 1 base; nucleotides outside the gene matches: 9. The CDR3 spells CASSVVGLSGGSYNEQFF. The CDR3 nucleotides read TGTGCCAGCAGCGTAGTCGGATTGAGCGGGGGATCCTACAATGAGCAGTTCTTC.

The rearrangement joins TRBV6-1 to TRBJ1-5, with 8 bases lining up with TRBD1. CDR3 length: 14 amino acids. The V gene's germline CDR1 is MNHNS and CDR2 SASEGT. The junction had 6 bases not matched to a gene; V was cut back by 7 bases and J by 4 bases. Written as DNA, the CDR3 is TGTGCCAGCATCACGGGACAGGCTAATCAGCCCCAGCATTTT. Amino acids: CASITGQANQPQHF.

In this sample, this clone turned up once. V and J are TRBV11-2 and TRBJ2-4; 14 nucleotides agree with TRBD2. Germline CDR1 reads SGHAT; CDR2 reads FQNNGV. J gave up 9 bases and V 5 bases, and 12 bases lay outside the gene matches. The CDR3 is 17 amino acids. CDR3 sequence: CASSPGTSGSTASIQYF. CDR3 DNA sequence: TGTGCCAGCAGCCCCGGGACTAGCGGGAGCACCGCTTCCATTCAGTACTTC. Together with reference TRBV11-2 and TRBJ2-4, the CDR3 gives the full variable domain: EAGVAQSPRYKIIEKRQSVAFWCNPISGHATLYWYQQILGQGPKLLIQFQNNGVVDDSQLPKDRFSAERLKGVDSTLKIQPAKLEDSAVYLCASSPGTSGSTASIQYFGAGTRLSVL.

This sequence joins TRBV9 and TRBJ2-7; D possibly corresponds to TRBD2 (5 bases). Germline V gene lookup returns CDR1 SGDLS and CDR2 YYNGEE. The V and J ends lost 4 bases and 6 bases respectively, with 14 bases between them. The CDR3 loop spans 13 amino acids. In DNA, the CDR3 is TGTGCCAGCAGCACGGGGAGAACGGGCGAGCAGTACTTC. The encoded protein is CASSTGRTGEQYF.

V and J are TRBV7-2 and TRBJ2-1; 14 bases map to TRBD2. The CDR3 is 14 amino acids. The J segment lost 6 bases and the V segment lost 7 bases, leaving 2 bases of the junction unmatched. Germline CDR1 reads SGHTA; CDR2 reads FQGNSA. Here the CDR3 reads CASKGTSGGNEQFF. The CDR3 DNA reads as TGTGCCAGCAAGGGGACTAGCGGGGGCAATGAGCAGTTCTTC.

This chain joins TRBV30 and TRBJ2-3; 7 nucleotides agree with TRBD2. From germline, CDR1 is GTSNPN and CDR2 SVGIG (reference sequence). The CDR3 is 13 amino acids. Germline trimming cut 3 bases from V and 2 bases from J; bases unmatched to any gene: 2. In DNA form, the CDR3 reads TGTGCCTGGAGGGGGGGGTTCACAGATACGCAGTATTTT. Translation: CAWRGGFTDTQYF.

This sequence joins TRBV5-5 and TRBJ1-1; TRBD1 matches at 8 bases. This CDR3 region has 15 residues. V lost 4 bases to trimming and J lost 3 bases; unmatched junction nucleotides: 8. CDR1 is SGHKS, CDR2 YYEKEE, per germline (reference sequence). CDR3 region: CASSGFGQGDTEAFF. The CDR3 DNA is TGTGCCAGCAGCGGCTTTGGACAGGGTGACACTGAAGCTTTCTTT.

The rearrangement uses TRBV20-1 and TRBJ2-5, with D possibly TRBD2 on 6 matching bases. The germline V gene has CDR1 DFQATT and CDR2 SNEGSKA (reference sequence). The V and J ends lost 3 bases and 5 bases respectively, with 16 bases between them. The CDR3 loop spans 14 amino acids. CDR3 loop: CSASGRDRGETQYF. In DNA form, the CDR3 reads TGCAGTGCTAGTGGGCGGGATAGAGGGGAGACCCAGTACTTC.

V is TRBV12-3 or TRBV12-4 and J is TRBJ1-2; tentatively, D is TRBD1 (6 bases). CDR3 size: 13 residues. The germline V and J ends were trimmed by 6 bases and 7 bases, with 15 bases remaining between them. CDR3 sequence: CASSGQTASGYTF. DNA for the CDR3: TGTGCCAGCAGCGGACAGACGGCCAGTGGCTACACCTTC.

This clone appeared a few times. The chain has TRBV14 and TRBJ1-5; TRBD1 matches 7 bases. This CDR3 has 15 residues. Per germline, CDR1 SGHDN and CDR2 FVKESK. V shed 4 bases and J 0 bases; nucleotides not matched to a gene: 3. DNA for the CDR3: TGTGCCAGCAGCCCAGGGGGTTATAGCAATCAGCCCCAGCATTTT. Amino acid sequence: CASSPGGYSNQPQHF.

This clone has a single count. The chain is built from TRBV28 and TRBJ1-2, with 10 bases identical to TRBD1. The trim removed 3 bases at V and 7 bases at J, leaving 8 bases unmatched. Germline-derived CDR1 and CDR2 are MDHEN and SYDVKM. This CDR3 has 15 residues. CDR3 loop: CASSFRGQGSRGYTF. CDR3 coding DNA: TGTGCCAGCAGTTTCAGGGGACAGGGGAGCCGTGGCTACACCTTC.

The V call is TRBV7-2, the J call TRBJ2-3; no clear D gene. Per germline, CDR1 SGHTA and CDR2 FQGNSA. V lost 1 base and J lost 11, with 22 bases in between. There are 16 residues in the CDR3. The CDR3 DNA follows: TGTGCCAGCAGCTTAGTACGAGGCGACCCCCACATGTGGCAGTATTTT. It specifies CASSLVRGDPHMWQYF.

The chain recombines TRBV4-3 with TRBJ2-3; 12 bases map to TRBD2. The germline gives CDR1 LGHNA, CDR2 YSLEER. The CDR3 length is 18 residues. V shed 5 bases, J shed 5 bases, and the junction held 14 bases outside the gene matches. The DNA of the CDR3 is TGCGCCAGCAGCTTACTTTCGACTAGCGGGAGTAAGGGAGATACGCAGTATTTT. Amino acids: CASSLLSTSGSKGDTQYF.

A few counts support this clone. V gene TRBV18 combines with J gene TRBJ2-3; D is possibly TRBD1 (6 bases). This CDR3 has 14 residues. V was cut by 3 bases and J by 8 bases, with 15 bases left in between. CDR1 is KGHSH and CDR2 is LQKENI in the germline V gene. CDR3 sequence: CASSPPRGEVTQYF. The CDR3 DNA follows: TGTGCCAGCTCACCCCCCAGGGGAGAAGTTACGCAGTATTTT.

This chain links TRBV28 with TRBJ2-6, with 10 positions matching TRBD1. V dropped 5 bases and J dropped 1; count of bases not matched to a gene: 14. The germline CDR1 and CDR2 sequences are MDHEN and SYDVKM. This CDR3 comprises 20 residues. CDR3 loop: CASSKQGEGQGWSGANVLTF. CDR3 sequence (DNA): TGTGCCAGCAGTAAACAGGGGGAGGGACAGGGGTGGTCTGGGGCCAACGTCCTGACTTTC.

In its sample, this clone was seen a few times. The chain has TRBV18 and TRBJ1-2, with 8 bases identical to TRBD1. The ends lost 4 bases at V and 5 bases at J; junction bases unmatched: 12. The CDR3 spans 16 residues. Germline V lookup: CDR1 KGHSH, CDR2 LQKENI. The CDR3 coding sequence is TGTGCCAGCTCACGATCCGGACAGGGAAAGAATTATGGCTACACCTTC. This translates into CASSRSGQGKNYGYTF.

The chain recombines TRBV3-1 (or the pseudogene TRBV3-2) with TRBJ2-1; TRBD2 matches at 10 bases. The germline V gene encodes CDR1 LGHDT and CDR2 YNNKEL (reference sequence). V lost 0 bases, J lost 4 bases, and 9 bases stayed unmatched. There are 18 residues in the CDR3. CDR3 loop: CASSQDTAGGQCYNEQFF. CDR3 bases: TGTGCCAGCAGCCAAGATACAGCGGGGGGGCAGTGTTACAATGAGCAGTTCTTC.

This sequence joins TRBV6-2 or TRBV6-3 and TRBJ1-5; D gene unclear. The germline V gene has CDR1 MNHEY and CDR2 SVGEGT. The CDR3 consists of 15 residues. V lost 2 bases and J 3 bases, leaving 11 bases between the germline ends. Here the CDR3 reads CASSYLRGVNQPQHF. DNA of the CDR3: TGTGCCAGCAGTTACCTCCGTGGAGTCAATCAGCCCCAGCATTTT.